The TCR beta chain described here comes from a study of post-analysis software for immune sequencing data. Turning to the study itself: Recorded disease courses covered relapsing-remitting, secondary progressive and progressive-relapsing multiple sclerosis. Some patients had no subtype annotation. Overall study findings and caveats: Samples prepared in the same batch strongly co-clustered by F measure. Significantly decreased normalized Chao1 diversity was recorded for multiple sclerosis patients relative to controls. When patients were compared with controls, roughly five TRBV segments were more frequent, TRBV5-6, TRBV5-1 and TRBV20-1 among them.

This clonotype was observed a single time. Its antigen is undetermined. Its ends do not fully match the called genes, so a read error is possible. Unique molecular identifiers were built into the TCR beta cDNA libraries. Each batch of about 0.9 to 10 million T cells produced roughly 450,000 cDNA molecules. TCRdb redid the calling of the PCR reads with MiXCR, one entry per CDR3 protein. The data contain 750,000 to 950,000 distinct CDR3 sequences, 53% of them singletons. Germline V gives CDR1 MNHNY, CDR2 SVGAGI (reference sequence). There are 17 residues in the CDR3. Sequencing input: blood. The chain has TRBV6-6 and TRBJ2-2, with D perhaps matching TRBD2 (6 bases). The clonotype was recovered from a girl aged 5-17 years with multiple sclerosis. CDR3 amino acids: CASNRRGAGGVSGELLF. The CDR3 DNA is TGTGCCAGCAACCGACGGGGCGCAGGAGGGGTGTCCGGGGAGCTGCTTTTT.